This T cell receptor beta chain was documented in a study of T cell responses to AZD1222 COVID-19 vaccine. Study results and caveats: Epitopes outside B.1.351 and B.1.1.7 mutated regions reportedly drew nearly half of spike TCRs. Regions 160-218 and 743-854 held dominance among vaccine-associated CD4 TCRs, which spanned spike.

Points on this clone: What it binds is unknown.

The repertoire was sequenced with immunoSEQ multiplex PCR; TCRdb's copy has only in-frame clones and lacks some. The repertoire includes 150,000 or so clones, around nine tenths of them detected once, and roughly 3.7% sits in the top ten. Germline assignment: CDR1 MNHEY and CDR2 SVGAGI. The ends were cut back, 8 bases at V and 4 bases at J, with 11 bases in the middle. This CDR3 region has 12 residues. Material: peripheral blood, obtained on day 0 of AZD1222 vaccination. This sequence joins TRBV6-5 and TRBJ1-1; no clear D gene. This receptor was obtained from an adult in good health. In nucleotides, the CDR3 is TGTGCCAGCCGGGCCGGCAGCACTGAAGCTTTCTTT. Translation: CASRAGSTEAFF.